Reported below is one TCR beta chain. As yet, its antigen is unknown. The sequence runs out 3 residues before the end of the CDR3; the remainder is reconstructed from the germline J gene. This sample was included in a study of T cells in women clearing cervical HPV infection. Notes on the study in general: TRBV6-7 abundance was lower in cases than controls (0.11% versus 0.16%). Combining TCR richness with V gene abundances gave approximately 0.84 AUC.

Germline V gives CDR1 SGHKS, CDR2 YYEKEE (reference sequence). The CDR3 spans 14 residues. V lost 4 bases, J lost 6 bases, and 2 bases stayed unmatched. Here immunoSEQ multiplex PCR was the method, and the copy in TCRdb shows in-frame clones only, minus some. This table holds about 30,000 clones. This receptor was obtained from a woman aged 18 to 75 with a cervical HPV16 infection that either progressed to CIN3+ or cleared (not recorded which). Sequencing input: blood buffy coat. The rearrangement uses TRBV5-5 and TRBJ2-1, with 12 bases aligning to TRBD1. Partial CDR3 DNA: TGTGCCAGCAGCGTGGGACAGGGGGCCAATGAG. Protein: CASSVGQGANE. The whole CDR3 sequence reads CASSVGQGANEQFF.